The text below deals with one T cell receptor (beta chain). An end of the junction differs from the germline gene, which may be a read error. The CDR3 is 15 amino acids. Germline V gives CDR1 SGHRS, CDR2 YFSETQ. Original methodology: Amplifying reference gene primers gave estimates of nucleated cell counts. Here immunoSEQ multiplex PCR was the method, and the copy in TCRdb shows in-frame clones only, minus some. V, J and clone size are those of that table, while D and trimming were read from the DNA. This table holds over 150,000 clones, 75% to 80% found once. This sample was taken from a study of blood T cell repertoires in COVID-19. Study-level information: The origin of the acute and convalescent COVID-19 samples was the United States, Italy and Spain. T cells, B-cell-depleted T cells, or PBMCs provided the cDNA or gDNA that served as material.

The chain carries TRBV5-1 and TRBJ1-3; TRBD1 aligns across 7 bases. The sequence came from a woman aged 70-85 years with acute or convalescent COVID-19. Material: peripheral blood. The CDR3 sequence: CTSSLQGSSGNTIYF. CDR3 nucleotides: TGCACCAGCAGCTTACAGGGGAGCTCTGGAAACACCATATATTTT.